Detailed here is one T cell receptor beta chain. Other DNA sequences in the same sample also yield this CDR3. The record originates from a study of blood T cell repertoires in COVID-19. Study-wide context: Samples came from the United States, Italy and Spain, spanning acute and convalescent COVID-19.

Assay used: immunoSEQ multiplex PCR; TCRdb lists only in-frame clones, some missing. The table includes hundreds of thousands of clones, 80% to 90% detected once. Sequencing was performed on PBMCs or T cells enriched from blood (not recorded which). The source of this sequence is a woman between 18 and 29 years old who had recovered from COVID-19.

This CDR3 reads CASSLGQNTEAFF. The CDR3 DNA reads TGTGCCAGCAGTTTAGGGCAGAACACTGAAGCTTTCTTT. This chain links TRBV27 with TRBJ1-1; D is unclear. CDR3 length: 13 residues. V was pared by 2 bases and J by 1 base, with 5 bases between. CDR1 and CDR2 from the germline V gene are MNHEY and SMNVEV (reference sequence).